Listed here are 28 T cell receptor beta chains from one sample, sequenced in a study of human T cells and chemical hapten exposure. Time point: healthy volunteer bleed at 2 weeks. Unfractionated whole blood yielded total RNA. TCRdb ran MiXCR on the RACE reads and lists one entry per CDR3 protein. The sample records roughly 100,000 distinct CDR3 sequences, roughly 8.5% being singletons. The sequenced sample consisted of whole blood. Receptors originate from a female donor in good health. Some clones in this sample may be carry-over from other donors' samples.

This clonotype was detected only a few times. This chain connects TRBV19 to TRBJ2-7; the D gene is possibly TRBD2 (6 bases). CDR3 length: 15 amino acids. From germline, CDR1 is LNHDA and CDR2 SQIVND (reference sequence). Trimming took 4 bases from V and 3 from J, leaving 16 bases between them. CDR3 loop: CASSTLYGTYYEQYF. The CDR3 DNA is TGTGCCAGTAGTACGTTATATGGGACTTACTACGAGCAGTACTTC. The full variable domain, in which reference TRBV19 and TRBJ2-7 provide the parts outside the CDR3, is DGGITQSPKYLFRKEGQNVTLSCEQNLNHDAMYWYRQDPGQGLRLIYYSQIVNDFQKGDIAEGYSVSREKKESFPLTVTSAQKNPTAFYLCASSTLYGTYYEQYFGPGTRLTVT.

This clonotype was observed a handful of times. This chain uses TRBV25-1 with TRBJ1-1; perhaps TRBD1 as D (5 bases). There are 14 residues in the CDR3. Germline assignment: CDR1 MGHDK and CDR2 SYGVNS. V lost 4 bases, J lost 0 bases, and 9 bases lay in between. The CDR3: CASSGHRLNTEAFF. DNA for the CDR3: TGTGCCAGCAGTGGCCACAGGTTGAACACTGAAGCTTTCTTT.

This clonotype was seen many times. J is TRBJ2-6 and V is TRBV6-6; D is uncertain. The germline V and J ends were trimmed by 6 bases and 2 bases, with 5 bases remaining between them. The CDR3 extends over 13 amino acids. CDR1 is MNHNY, CDR2 SVGAGI, per germline (reference sequence). CDR3 DNA sequence: TGTGCCAGCAGCGTTGCTGGGGCCAACGTCCTGACTTTC. Translated: CASSVAGANVLTF.

On this clonotype itself: One end of the junction fails to match germline, which may point to a read error. The chain is built from TRBV7-2 and TRBJ1-6; D not resolved. The CDR3 is 13 residues long. The germline V gene encodes CDR1 SGHTA and CDR2 FQGNSA. CDR3 sequence reads: CASSSSLNSPLNF. CDR3 bases: TGTGCCAGCAGCTCCAGCCTTAATTCACCCCTCAACTTT.

This clonotype was detected only a few times. The J gene is TRBJ2-1, the V gene TRBV29-1; no reliable D call. The V and J ends lost 1 base and 4 bases respectively, with 5 bases between them. Germline loops: CDR1 SQVTM, CDR2 ANQGSEA. The CDR3 spans 12 residues. The chain's CDR3 is CSVEVKYNEQFF. The CDR3 DNA reads TGCAGCGTTGAAGTAAAATACAATGAGCAGTTCTTC.

This clonotype has a handful of counts. J is TRBJ1-1 and V is TRBV29-1; D remains ambiguous. Deletions cut 3 bases from V and 0 bases from J, with 8 bases between. Germline V gene sequence: CDR1 SQVTM, CDR2 ANQGSEA. The CDR3 has 13 residues. CDR3 residues: CSVDYSMNTEAFF. CDR3 sequence (DNA): TGCAGCGTTGATTATTCTATGAACACTGAAGCTTTCTTT. The variable domain in full, completed from reference TRBV29-1 and TRBJ1-1, reads SAVISQKPSRDICQRGTSLTIQCQVDSQVTMMFWYRQQPGQSLTLIATANQGSEATYESGFVIDKFPISRPNLTFSTLTVSNMSPEDSSIYLCSVDYSMNTEAFFGQGTRLTVV.

This clonotype was counted at least ten times. The chain employs TRBV20-1 and TRBJ1-5; TRBD1 matches at 10 bases. V dropped 3 bases and J dropped 7; count of bases not matched to a gene: 12. The CDR3 spans 16 residues. Germline V gives CDR1 DFQATT, CDR2 SNEGSKA (reference sequence). CDR3 loop: CSARGTGAQRIQPQHF. The CDR3 coding sequence is TGCAGTGCTAGGGGGACAGGGGCTCAAAGGATCCAGCCCCAGCATTTT.

The sample holds many counts of this clonotype. V usage is TRBV12-3 or TRBV12-4 and J usage is TRBJ2-3; 7 bases are a match to TRBD1. Trimming removed 0 bases from V and 3 bases from J; junction bases left unmatched: 6. There are 16 residues in the CDR3. Here the CDR3 DNA reads TGTGCCAGCAGTTTAGCAGGGGGCTTTAGGACAGATACGCAGTATTTT. Its translation: CASSLAGGFRTDTQYF.

The sample holds a few counts of this clonotype. This chain links TRBV20-1 with TRBJ2-1; TRBD2 matches at 8 bases. CDR3 length: 11 residues. V shed 6 bases and J 6 bases; nucleotides not matched to a gene: 1. Germline V gene sequence: CDR1 DFQATT, CDR2 SNEGSKA (reference sequence). CDR3 residues: CSAGTSNEQFF. As DNA, the CDR3 is TGCAGTGCAGGGACTAGCAATGAGCAGTTCTTC.

The chain combines TRBV2 with TRBJ1-4, with D hard to call. CDR1 is SNHLY and CDR2 is FYNNEI in the germline V gene. This CDR3 region has 14 residues. V lost 3 bases and J 3 bases, leaving 8 bases between the germline ends. The CDR3 is CASSDNRPNEKLFF. CDR3 in DNA: TGTGCCAGCAGTGATAACAGACCTAATGAAAAACTGTTTTTT.

This clonotype has only a few counts. The chain carries TRBV16 and TRBJ2-3, with 7 bases that match TRBD1. V shed 0 bases, J shed 7 bases, and the junction held 10 bases outside the gene matches. The CDR3 runs to 16 residues. Germline assignment: CDR1 KGHSY and CDR2 FQNENV. This CDR3 is CASSQSIRTGQNTQYF. The CDR3 nucleotides are TGTGCCAGCAGCCAATCGATCCGGACAGGTCAAAATACGCAGTATTTT.

The table lists this clonotype with many counts. J is TRBJ2-5 and V is TRBV28; TRBD1 might be the D (6 bases). The germline V gene encodes CDR1 MDHEN and CDR2 SYDVKM. This CDR3 contains 15 residues. V shed 3 bases and J shed 0 bases, with 11 bases lying between them. CDR3 protein: CASSLPGAYQETQYF. DNA of the CDR3: TGTGCCAGCAGTTTGCCAGGGGCGTACCAAGAGACCCAGTACTTC.

This clonotype was counted between two and nine times. This chain joins TRBV6-1 and TRBJ2-7; D not certain. Germline V gene lookup returns CDR1 MNHNS and CDR2 SASEGT. The CDR3 runs to 13 residues. V gave up 3 bases and J gave up 2 bases, with 8 bases separating them. In nucleotides, the CDR3 is TGTGCCAGCAGTGACGTGTTTCCCTACGAGCAGTACTTC. Translation gives CASSDVFPYEQYF.

The chain is built from TRBV10-3 and TRBJ2-3, with 7 positions matching TRBD2. The CDR3 runs 15 residues. The V gene's germline CDR1 is ENHRY and CDR2 SYGVKD. Losses at the gene ends were 0 bases for V and 6 bases for J; bases not matched to a gene: 6. The CDR3 coding sequence is TGTGCCATCAGTGAGTCTACGGGAGCGGGGGATACGCAGTATTTT. This translates into CAISESTGAGDTQYF.

This clonotype occurred a few times. The rearrangement links TRBV9 to TRBJ2-2; TRBD1 aligns across 7 bases. Germline V lookup: CDR1 SGDLS, CDR2 YYNGEE. V shed 5 bases, J shed 0 bases, and the junction held 4 bases outside the gene matches. This CDR3 comprises 15 residues. The CDR3, as DNA: TGTGCCAGCAGAGCCGGGACAGCGAACACCGGGGAGCTGTTTTTT. Protein product: CASRAGTANTGELFF. Full variable domain (outside the CDR3, taken from reference TRBV9 and TRBJ2-2): DSGVTQTPKHLITATGQRVTLRCSPRSGDLSVYWYQQSLDQGLQFLIQYYNGEERAKGNILERFSAQQFPDLHSELNLSSLELGDSALYFCASRAGTANTGELFFGEGSRLTVL.

This clonotype was observed many times. The chain joins TRBV20-1 to TRBJ2-1; 7 bases align to TRBD2. V lost 3 bases, J lost 2 bases, and 7 bases stayed unmatched. The length of the CDR3 is 15 residues. Germline lookup yields CDR1 DFQATT and CDR2 SNEGSKA (reference sequence). The CDR3 DNA sequence: TGCAGTGCTAGTTCGAGCGGGAACGCCTACAATGAGCAGTTCTTC. Residues: CSASSSGNAYNEQFF.

This clonotype appeared many times. V usage is TRBV18 and J usage is TRBJ1-1; 7 bases map to TRBD1. The germline V gene has CDR1 KGHSH and CDR2 LQKENI. The CDR3 consists of 16 residues. Trimming cost V 4 bases and J 0 bases; bases outside gene matches: 8. The CDR3 spells CASSLITGQMNTEAFF. For the CDR3, the DNA is TGTGCCAGCTCACTCATAACGGGACAGATGAACACTGAAGCTTTCTTT. Full variable domain (rest looked up from reference TRBV18 and TRBJ1-1): NAGVMQNPRHLVRRRGQEARLRCSPMKGHSHVYWYRQLPEEGLKFMVYLQKENIIDESGMPKERFSAEFPKEGPSILRIQQVVRGDSAAYFCASSLITGQMNTEAFFGQGTRLTVV.

The gene calls are TRBV20-1 and TRBJ2-7; 9 bases align to TRBD2. The trim removed 1 base at V and 3 bases at J, leaving 7 bases unmatched. Germline assignment: CDR1 DFQATT and CDR2 SNEGSKA (reference sequence). The CDR3 spans 15 residues. CDR3 coding DNA: TGCAGTGCTAGAGGTTACGGGACTAGCAGCTACGAGCAGTACTTC. Translating gives CSARGYGTSSYEQYF.

This clonotype was counted only a few times. The chain carries TRBV29-1 and TRBJ2-7; 7 bases are a match to TRBD2. Germline CDR1 SQVTM, CDR2 ANQGSEA. This CDR3 has 12 residues. The J segment lost 6 bases and the V segment lost 4 bases, leaving 6 bases of the junction unmatched. CDR3 DNA sequence: TGCAGCGTTGGGGGGGGAGCCTCCGAGCAGTACTTC. Amino acids: CSVGGGASEQYF.

V and J are TRBV6-5 and TRBJ2-4; D possibly corresponds to TRBD2 (5 bases). The CDR3 runs 13 residues. Germline V gene sequence: CDR1 MNHEY, CDR2 SVGAGI. The ends were cut back, 4 bases at V and 5 bases at J, with 9 bases in the middle. The CDR3 sequence: CASSSRVQNIQYF. CDR3 coding DNA: TGTGCCAGCAGTTCGAGGGTCCAAAACATTCAGTACTTC.

The chain employs TRBV25-1 and TRBJ2-7; unclear D gene. CDR3 length: 13 amino acids. The V and J ends lost 0 bases and 3 bases respectively, with 6 bases between them. CDR1 and CDR2 (germline): MGHDK, SYGVNS. The DNA for the CDR3 is TGTGCCAGCAGTGAATATAAAGGCTACGAGCAGTACTTC. It specifies CASSEYKGYEQYF.

CDR3: CASIKAGVSEQFF. In DNA, the CDR3 is TGTGCCAGCATCAAAGCCGGCGTTAGTGAGCAGTTCTTC. The chain recombines TRBV7-2 with TRBJ2-1, with D unresolved. The CDR3 runs 13 residues. Trimming pared 7 bases from V and 9 bases from J, leaving 16 bases between. Germline V gene lookup returns CDR1 SGHTA and CDR2 FQGNSA.

CDR3 nucleotides: TGTGCCAGCAGCCGCCGGGCCAGCGGGATAACAGACAATGAGCAGTTCTTC. Its translation is CASSRRASGITDNEQFF. The chain recombines TRBV7-9 with TRBJ2-1, with 7 bases aligning to TRBD2. CDR1 and CDR2 (germline): SEHNR, FQNEAQ (reference sequence). V gave up 5 bases and J gave up 5 bases; unmatched junction bases: 15. This CDR3 is built from 17 residues.

There are many counts of this clonotype. The chain is built from TRBV29-1 and TRBJ2-1, with TRBD2 matching 9 bases. CDR3 length: 15 residues. Trimming at V came to 1 base and at J to 3 bases, leaving 4 bases not matched to a gene. Germline V gene sequence: CDR1 SQVTM, CDR2 ANQGSEA. CDR3 sequence (DNA): TGCAGCGTTGAAGGGGCGCGGGAGGGCTACAATGAGCAGTTCTTC. Translation gives CSVEGAREGYNEQFF.

J is TRBJ2-7 and V is TRBV20-1; either TRBD1 or TRBD2 may fit D (6 bases each). V lost 3 bases to trimming and J lost 1 base, with 13 bases between them. This CDR3 region has 14 residues. CDR1 is DFQATT, CDR2 SNEGSKA, per germline (reference sequence). This CDR3 is CSARKGGLSYEQYF. DNA of the CDR3: TGCAGTGCTAGGAAGGGGGGCCTGTCCTACGAGCAGTACTTC.

The chain is built from TRBV6-6 and TRBJ2-3; 13 bases line up with TRBD2. The germline gives CDR1 MNHNY, CDR2 SVGAGI (reference sequence). The CDR3 runs to 17 residues. With V trimmed by 8 bases and J by 2 bases, 10 bases remained unmatched. For the CDR3, the DNA is TGTGCCAGCGGTCCAACTAGCGGGAGGGCCTTCACAGATACGCAGTATTTT. Encoded protein: CASGPTSGRAFTDTQYF.

The chain uses TRBV5-4 and TRBJ2-5; D may be TRBD2 (6 bases). This CDR3 region has 13 residues. CDR1 is SGHNT and CDR2 is YYREEE in the germline V gene (reference sequence). V dropped 7 bases and J dropped 2 bases, with 12 bases sitting between them. The CDR3 nucleotides read TGTGCCAGCCACTCGGAGGGGCAAGAGACCCAGTACTTC. Amino acids: CASHSEGQETQYF.

There are many counts of this clonotype. The chain recombines TRBV6-5 with TRBJ1-1; unclear D gene. Germline V CDR1 and CDR2: MNHEY, SVGAGI. V lost 8 bases and J lost 2, with 12 bases in between. There are 13 residues in the CDR3. CDR3 bases: TGTGCCAGCGTCGCGGGAGTAAACACTGAAGCTTTCTTT. Translation: CASVAGVNTEAFF.